These 13 T cell receptor beta chains were all obtained from the same sample, sequenced in a study of blood T cell repertoires in COVID-19. TCRdb keeps only in-frame clones here, not all; method: immunoSEQ multiplex PCR. Of 250,000 to 350,000 clones in the sample, roughly 90% were seen once. The sample consisted of peripheral blood. These receptor sequences come from a woman under 40 with COVID-19, enrolled during active disease.

V gene TRBV30 combines with J gene TRBJ1-2, with D possibly matching TRBD1 (6 bases). Germline V gene sequence: CDR1 GTSNPN, CDR2 SVGIG (reference sequence). The V and J ends lost 2 bases and 8 bases respectively, with 15 bases between them. This CDR3 spans 13 amino acids. The CDR3 sequence: CAWSPSLDRGYTF. CDR3 nucleotide sequence: TGTGCCTGGAGTCCATCACTCGACAGGGGCTACACCTTC. The whole variable domain, filled in from reference TRBV30 and TRBJ1-2, reads SQTIHQWPATLVQPVGSPLSLECTVEGTSNPNLYWYRQAAGRGLQLLFYSVGIGQISSEVPQNLSASRPQDRQFILSSKKLLLSDSGFYLCAWSPSLDRGYTFGSGTRLTVV.

The V call is TRBV3-1 (or the pseudogene TRBV3-2), the J call TRBJ2-1; 10 bases fit TRBD2. V was pared by 3 bases and J by 4 bases, with 6 bases of the junction left unmatched. Germline V gene data show CDR1 as LGHDT and CDR2 as YNNKEL (reference sequence). CDR3 length: 16 residues. The CDR3 region has the DNA TGTGCCAGCAGCCACGTTACTAGCGGGGCTTACAATGAGCAGTTCTTC. Protein sequence: CASSHVTSGAYNEQFF.

This clone was recorded only once. The V gene is TRBV5-1, the J gene TRBJ2-5; 7 bases fit TRBD2. CDR1 is SGHRS and CDR2 is YFSETQ in the germline V gene. J was trimmed by 0 bases and V by 0 bases; bases with no gene match: 2. CDR3 length equals 15 residues. The CDR3: CASSLGLAYQETQYF. CDR3 nucleotides: TGCGCCAGCAGCTTGGGACTAGCCTACCAAGAGACCCAGTACTTC.

CDR3 bases: TGTGCCAGCCTCCGAGGGGGGGGTTATAGCAATCAGCCCCAGCATTTT. Translated: CASLRGGGYSNQPQHF. The gene calls are TRBV28 and TRBJ1-5; D is perhaps TRBD1 (6 bases). The V gene's germline CDR1 is MDHEN and CDR2 SYDVKM. The CDR3 loop spans 16 amino acids. V gave up 8 bases and J gave up 0 bases, with 17 bases separating them.

About this clone: Additional DNA sequences in this sample encode the identical CDR3. The V call is TRBV29-1, the J call TRBJ2-1; 13 bases match TRBD2. This CDR3 spans 12 amino acids. Germline V gives CDR1 SQVTM, CDR2 ANQGSEA. Trimming cost V 7 bases and J 8 bases; bases outside gene matches: 2. CDR3 protein: CSGTSGSDEQFF. Written as DNA, the CDR3 is TGCAGCGGGACTAGCGGGAGCGATGAGCAGTTCTTC.

V gene TRBV6-5 combines with J gene TRBJ2-2; 9 nucleotides match TRBD1. The CDR3 loop spans 16 amino acids. The junction had 9 bases not matched to a gene; V was cut back by 4 bases and J by 6 bases. The V gene's germline CDR1 is MNHEY and CDR2 SVGAGI. DNA for the CDR3: TGTGCCAGCAGTTCGGGACAGGGAGAGATGGCCGGGGAGCTGTTTTTT. As protein: CASSSGQGEMAGELFF.

The rearrangement joins TRBV30 to TRBJ1-1; TRBD1 matches 8 bases. Losses at the gene ends were 7 bases for V and 5 bases for J; bases not matched to a gene: 12. The CDR3 has 14 amino acids. Germline values: CDR1 GTSNPN, CDR2 SVGIG (reference sequence). The CDR3 region is CALDRGSRGTEAFF. The DNA of the CDR3 is TGTGCCTTAGACAGGGGATCAAGGGGGACTGAAGCTTTCTTT.

This CDR3 is CASSRGQGDTEAFF. CDR3 coding DNA: TGTGCCAGCAGCCGCGGACAGGGGGACACTGAAGCTTTCTTT. V gene TRBV6-5 combines with J gene TRBJ1-1; TRBD1 matches at 10 bases. CDR3 size: 14 residues. J lost 3 bases, V lost 6 bases, and 4 bases had no gene match. The germline gives CDR1 MNHEY, CDR2 SVGAGI.

The V gene is TRBV7-8, the J gene TRBJ1-2; D is unresolved. The CDR3 is made up of 13 amino acids. CDR1 is SGHVS, CDR2 FQNEAQ, per germline. V lost 3 bases and J 8 bases, leaving 13 bases between the germline ends. The CDR3 reads CASSFMVVQGYTF. As DNA, the CDR3 is TGTGCCAGCAGCTTTATGGTGGTGCAGGGCTACACCTTC.

The J gene is TRBJ1-1, the V gene TRBV11-2, with 7 bases matching TRBD1. Trimming removed 4 bases from V and 6 bases from J; junction bases left unmatched: 17. Germline V gives CDR1 SGHAT, CDR2 FQNNGV. The CDR3 runs to 17 residues. CDR3 bases: TGTGCCAGCAGCTCCCGACGTCCGGGACAGCAACTCCCTGAAGCTTTCTTT. Its translation is CASSSRRPGQQLPEAFF.

This rearrangement joins TRBV28 to TRBJ1-6; 10 bases are shared with TRBD1. V lost 6 bases, J lost 9 bases, and 8 bases stayed unmatched. Germline loops: CDR1 MDHEN, CDR2 SYDVKM. The CDR3 loop spans 15 amino acids. The CDR3 region has the DNA TGTGCCAGCAGCCCTCCGGGACAGGGGAGTTCACCCCTCCACTTT. Amino acid sequence: CASSPPGQGSSPLHF. Supplemented by reference TRBV28 and TRBJ1-6, the full variable domain reads DVKVTQSSRYLVKRTGEKVFLECVQDMDHENMFWYRQDPGLGLRLIYFSYDVKMKEKGDIPEGYSVSREKKERFSLILESASTNQTSMYLCASSPPGQGSSPLHFGNGTRLTVT.

The chain combines TRBV12-5 with TRBJ1-2, with TRBD1 matching over 10 bases. Looked up from germline, CDR1 is LGHNT and CDR2 is FRNRAP. With V trimmed by 3 bases and J by 3 bases, 7 bases remained unmatched. CDR3 size: 16 residues. CDR3 residues: CASGFSKTGGYYGYTF. For the CDR3, the DNA is TGTGCTAGTGGTTTCTCAAAGACAGGGGGCTACTATGGCTACACCTTC.

V is TRBV5-4 and J is TRBJ2-3; 7 bases match TRBD1. The CDR3 totals 16 residues. Trimming took 0 bases from V and 1 from J; bases not matched to a gene: 5. Germline V CDR1 and CDR2: SGHNT, YYREEE (reference sequence). DNA for the CDR3: TGTGCCAGCAGCTTGGAAGGGGGCACTCGCACAGATACGCAGTATTTT. This sequence encodes CASSLEGGTRTDTQYF. Combining the CDR3 with reference TRBV5-4 and TRBJ2-3 gives the whole variable domain ETGVTQSPTHLIKTRGQQVTLRCSSQSGHNTVSWYQQALGQGPQFIFQYYREEENGRGNFPPRFSGLQFPNYSSELNVNALELDDSALYLCASSLEGGTRTDTQYFGPGTRLTVL.